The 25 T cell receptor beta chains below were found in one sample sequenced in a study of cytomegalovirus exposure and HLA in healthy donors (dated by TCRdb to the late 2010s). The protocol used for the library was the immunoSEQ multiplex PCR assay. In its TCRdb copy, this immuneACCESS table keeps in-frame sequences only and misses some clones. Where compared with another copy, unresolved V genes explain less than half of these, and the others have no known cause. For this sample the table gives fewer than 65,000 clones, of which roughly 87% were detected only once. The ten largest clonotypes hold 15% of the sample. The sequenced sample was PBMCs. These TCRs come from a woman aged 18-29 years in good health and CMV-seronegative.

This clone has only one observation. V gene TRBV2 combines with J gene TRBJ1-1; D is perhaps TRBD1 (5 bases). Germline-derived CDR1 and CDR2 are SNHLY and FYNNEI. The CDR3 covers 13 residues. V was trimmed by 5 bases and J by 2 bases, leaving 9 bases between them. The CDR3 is CASSWTSNTEAFF. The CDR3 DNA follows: TGTGCCAGCAGTTGGACATCTAACACTGAAGCTTTCTTT.

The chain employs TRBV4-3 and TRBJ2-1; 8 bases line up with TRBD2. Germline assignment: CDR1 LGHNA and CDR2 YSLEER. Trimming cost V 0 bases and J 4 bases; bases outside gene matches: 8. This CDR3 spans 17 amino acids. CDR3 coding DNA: TGCGCCAGCAGCCAAGATCTATTACTAGCGGAATACAATGAGCAGTTCTTC. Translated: CASSQDLLLAEYNEQFF.

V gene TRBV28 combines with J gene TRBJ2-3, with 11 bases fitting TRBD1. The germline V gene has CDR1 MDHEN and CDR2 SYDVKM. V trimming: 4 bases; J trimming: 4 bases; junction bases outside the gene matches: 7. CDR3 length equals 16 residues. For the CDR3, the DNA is TGTGCCAGCAGTTCACCGGGACAGGGGGTGGCAGATACGCAGTATTTT. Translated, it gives CASSSPGQGVADTQYF.

The chain's CDR3 is CAWSVRETQYF. In nucleotides, the CDR3 is TGTGCCTGGAGTGTGCGAGAGACCCAGTACTTC. The rearrangement uses TRBV30 and TRBJ2-5; D gene unclear. Germline assignment: CDR1 GTSNPN and CDR2 SVGIG (reference sequence). This CDR3 is 11 amino acids long. Deletions cut 0 bases from V and 4 bases from J, with 3 bases between.

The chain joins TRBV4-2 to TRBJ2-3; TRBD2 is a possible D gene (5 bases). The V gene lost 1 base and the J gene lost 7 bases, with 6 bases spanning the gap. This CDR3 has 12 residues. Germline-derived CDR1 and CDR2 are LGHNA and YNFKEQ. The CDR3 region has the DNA TGTGCCAGCAGCCAAGCGGGGTATACGCAGTATTTT. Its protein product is CASSQAGYTQYF.

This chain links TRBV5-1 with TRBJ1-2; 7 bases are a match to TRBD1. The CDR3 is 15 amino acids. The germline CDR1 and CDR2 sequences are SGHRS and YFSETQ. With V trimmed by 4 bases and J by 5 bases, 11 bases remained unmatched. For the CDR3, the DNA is TGCGCCAGCAGCCAAGGGACAGACGGAATTTATGGCTACACCTTC. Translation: CASSQGTDGIYGYTF.

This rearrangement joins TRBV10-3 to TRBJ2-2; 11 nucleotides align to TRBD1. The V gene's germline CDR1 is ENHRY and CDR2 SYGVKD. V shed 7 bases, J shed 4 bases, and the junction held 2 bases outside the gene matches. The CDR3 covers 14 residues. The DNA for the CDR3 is TGTGCCATCACCGGGACAGGGGGCACCGGGGAGCTGTTTTTT. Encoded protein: CAITGTGGTGELFF.

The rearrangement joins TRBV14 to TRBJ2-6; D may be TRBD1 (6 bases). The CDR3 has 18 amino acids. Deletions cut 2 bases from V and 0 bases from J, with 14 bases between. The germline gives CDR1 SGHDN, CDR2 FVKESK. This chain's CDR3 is CASSQHDRRFSGANVLTF. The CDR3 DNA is TGTGCCAGCAGCCAACATGACAGGCGGTTCTCTGGGGCCAACGTCCTGACTTTC.

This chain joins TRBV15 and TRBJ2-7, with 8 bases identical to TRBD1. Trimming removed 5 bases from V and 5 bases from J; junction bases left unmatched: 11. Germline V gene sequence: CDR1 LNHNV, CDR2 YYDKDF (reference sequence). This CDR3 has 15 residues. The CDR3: CATSSRTGITDEQYF. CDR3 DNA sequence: TGTGCCACCAGCTCCAGGACAGGGATAACAGACGAGCAGTACTTC.

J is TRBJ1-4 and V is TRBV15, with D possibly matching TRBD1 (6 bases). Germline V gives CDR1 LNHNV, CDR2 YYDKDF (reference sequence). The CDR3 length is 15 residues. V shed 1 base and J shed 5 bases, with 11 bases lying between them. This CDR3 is CATSRVRDTNEKLFF. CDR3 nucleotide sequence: TGTGCCACCAGCAGAGTGAGGGACACCAATGAAAAACTGTTTTTT.

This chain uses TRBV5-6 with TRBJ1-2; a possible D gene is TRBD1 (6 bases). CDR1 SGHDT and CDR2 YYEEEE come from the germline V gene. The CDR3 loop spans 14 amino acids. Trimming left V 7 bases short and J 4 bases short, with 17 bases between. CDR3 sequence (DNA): TGTGCCAGCGTTTTTGGGGGCGGGAGCTATGGCTACACCTTC. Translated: CASVFGGGSYGYTF.

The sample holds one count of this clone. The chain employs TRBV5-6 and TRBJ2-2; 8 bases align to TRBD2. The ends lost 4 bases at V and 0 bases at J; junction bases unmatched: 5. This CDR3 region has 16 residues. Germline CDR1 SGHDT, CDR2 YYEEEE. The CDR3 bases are TGTGCCAGCAGCCTCATGACTAGCGCGAACACCGGGGAGCTGTTTTTT. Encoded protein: CASSLMTSANTGELFF.

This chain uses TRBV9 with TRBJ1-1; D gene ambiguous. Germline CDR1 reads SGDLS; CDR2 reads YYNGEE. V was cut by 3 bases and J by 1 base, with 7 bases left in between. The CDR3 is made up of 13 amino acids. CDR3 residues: CASSDDWNTEAFF. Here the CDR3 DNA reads TGTGCCAGCAGCGACGACTGGAACACTGAAGCTTTCTTT. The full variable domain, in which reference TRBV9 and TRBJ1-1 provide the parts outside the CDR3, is DSGVTQTPKHLITATGQRVTLRCSPRSGDLSVYWYQQSLDQGLQFLIQYYNGEERAKGNILERFSAQQFPDLHSELNLSSLELGDSALYFCASSDDWNTEAFFGQGTRLTVV.

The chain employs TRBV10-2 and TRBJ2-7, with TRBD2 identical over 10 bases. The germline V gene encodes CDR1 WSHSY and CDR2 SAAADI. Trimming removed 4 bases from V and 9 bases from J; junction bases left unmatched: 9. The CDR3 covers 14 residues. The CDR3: CASSGPGLALSQYF. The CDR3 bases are TGCGCCAGCAGTGGGCCGGGACTAGCGTTGTCGCAGTACTTC.

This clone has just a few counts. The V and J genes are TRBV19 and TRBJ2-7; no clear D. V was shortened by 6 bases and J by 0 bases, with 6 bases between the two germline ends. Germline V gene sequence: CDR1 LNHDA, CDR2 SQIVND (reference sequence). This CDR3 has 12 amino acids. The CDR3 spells CASSPSSYEQYF. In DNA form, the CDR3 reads TGTGCCAGTAGCCCCAGCTCCTACGAGCAGTACTTC.

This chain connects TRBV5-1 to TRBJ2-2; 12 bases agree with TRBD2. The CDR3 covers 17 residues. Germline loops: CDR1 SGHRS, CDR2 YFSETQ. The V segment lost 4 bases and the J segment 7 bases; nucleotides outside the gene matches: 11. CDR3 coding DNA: TGCGCCAGCAGCCCACGGACTAGCGGGGTTTATGGCGGGGAGCTGTTTTTT. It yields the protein CASSPRTSGVYGGELFF.

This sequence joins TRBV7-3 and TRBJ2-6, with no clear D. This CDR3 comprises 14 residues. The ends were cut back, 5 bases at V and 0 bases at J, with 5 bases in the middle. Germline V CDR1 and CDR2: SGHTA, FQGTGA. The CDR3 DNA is TGTGCCAGCAGCCCCATCTCTGGGGCCAACGTCCTGACTTTC. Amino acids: CASSPISGANVLTF.

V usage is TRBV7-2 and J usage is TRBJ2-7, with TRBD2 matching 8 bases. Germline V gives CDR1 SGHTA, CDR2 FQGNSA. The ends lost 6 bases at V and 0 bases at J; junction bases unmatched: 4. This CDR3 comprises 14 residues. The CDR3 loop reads CASRKAGVSYEQYF. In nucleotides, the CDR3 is TGTGCCAGCAGAAAAGCGGGAGTCTCCTACGAGCAGTACTTC.

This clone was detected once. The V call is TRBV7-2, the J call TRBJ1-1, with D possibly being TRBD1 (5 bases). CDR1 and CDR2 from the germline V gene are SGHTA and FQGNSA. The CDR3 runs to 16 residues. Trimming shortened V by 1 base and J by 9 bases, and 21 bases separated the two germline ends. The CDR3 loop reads CASSLVAGPLQAQAFF. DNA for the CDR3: TGTGCCAGCAGCTTAGTGGCGGGGCCTCTACAAGCCCAAGCTTTCTTT.

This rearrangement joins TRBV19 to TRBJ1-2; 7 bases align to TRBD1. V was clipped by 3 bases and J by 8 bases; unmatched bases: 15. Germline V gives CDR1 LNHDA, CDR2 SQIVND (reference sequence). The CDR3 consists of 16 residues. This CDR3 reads CASSISVRGRFDGYTF. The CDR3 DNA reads TGTGCCAGTAGTATCTCGGTGAGGGGGCGTTTCGACGGCTACACCTTC.

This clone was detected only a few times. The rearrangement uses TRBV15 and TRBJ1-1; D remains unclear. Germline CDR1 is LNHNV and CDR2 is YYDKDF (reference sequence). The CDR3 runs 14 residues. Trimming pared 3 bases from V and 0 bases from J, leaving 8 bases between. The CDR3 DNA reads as TGTGCCACCAGCAGTGCGGGGATGAACACTGAAGCTTTCTTT. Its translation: CATSSAGMNTEAFF.

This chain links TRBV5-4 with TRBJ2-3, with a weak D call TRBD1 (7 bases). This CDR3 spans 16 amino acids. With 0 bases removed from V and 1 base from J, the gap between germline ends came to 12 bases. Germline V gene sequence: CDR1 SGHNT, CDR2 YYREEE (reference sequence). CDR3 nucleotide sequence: TGTGCCAGCAGCTTGGGGGGGGACAGCCGCACAGATACGCAGTATTTT. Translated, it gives CASSLGGDSRTDTQYF.

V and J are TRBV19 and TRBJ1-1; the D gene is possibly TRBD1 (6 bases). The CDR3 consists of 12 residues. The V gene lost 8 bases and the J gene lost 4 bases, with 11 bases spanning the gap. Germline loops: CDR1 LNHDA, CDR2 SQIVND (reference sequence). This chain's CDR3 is CASSQGVTEAFF. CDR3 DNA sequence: TGTGCCAGTTCACAGGGCGTCACTGAAGCTTTCTTT.

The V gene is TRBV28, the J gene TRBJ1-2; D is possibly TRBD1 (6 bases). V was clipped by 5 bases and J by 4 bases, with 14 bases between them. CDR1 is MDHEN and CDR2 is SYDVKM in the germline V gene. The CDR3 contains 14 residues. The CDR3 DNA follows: TGTGCCAGCAGTCCGCCGGGGGGGGCCTATGGCTACACCTTC. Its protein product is CASSPPGGAYGYTF.

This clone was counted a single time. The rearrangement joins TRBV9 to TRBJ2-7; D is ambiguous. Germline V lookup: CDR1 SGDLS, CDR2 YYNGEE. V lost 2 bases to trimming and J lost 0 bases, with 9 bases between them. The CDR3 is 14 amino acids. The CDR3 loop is CASSVASSSYEQYF. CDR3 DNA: TGTGCCAGCAGCGTCGCTTCTAGCTCCTACGAGCAGTACTTC.